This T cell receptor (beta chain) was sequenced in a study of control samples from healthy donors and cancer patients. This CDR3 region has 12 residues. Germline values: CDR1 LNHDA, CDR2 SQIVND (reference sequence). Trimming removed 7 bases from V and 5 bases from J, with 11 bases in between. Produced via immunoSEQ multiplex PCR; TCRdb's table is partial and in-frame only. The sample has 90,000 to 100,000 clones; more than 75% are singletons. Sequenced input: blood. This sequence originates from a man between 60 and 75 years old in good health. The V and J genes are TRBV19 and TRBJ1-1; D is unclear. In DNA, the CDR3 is TGTGCCAGTAAACGAAGGGAAACTGAAGCTTTCTTT. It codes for CASKRRETEAFF.